This T cell receptor (beta chain) was sequenced in a study of patients and donors after allogeneic stem cell transplantation. Trimming took 6 bases from V and 2 from J, leaving 3 bases between them. The CDR3 is made up of 11 amino acids. TCRdb re-analysed the RT-PCR reads in MiXCR, keeping a single row per CDR3 protein. Counted here are 190,000 or so distinct CDR3 sequences, around two fifths occurring once; the ten biggest clones make up 11%. This clonotype was counted only a few times. Specimen: blood, either unsorted or a sorted T cell fraction (not recorded which). This receptor was identified in a human donor who was either an allogeneic HSCT recipient or a stem cell or donor lymphocyte infusion donor (not recorded which). It is not recorded whose cells these are; they may come from a transplant donor. The chain uses TRBV12-3 or TRBV12-4 and TRBJ2-3; no firm D call. DNA for the CDR3: TGTGCCAGCAGCGTCACAGATACGCAGTATTTT. This sequence encodes CASSVTDTQYF.